The T cell receptor beta chain under discussion was sequenced for a study of cytotoxic CD8 clonotypes in ibrutinib-treated CLL. Study details: An average of approximately 260,000 productive templates and 94,082 productive rearrangements was obtained per sample. General study results and limits: At ibrutinib response, clonality increased, and at progression it declined back toward baseline.

Generated by immunoSEQ multiplex PCR, the TCRdb table keeps only in-frame clones and is missing some. The sample lists around 330,000 clones, around 66% occurring once. The germline gives CDR1 SEHNR, CDR2 FQNEAQ (reference sequence). V was shortened by 5 bases and J by 4 bases, with 15 bases between the two germline ends. The CDR3 is 16 amino acids. There are a few counts of this clone. The antigen is undetermined. The material sequenced was PBMCs, taken after 36 months of ibrutinib treatment. This rearrangement joins TRBV7-9 to TRBJ1-6; D is perhaps TRBD1 (6 bases). The sequence derives from a human donor with chronic lymphocytic leukemia. CDR3 protein: CASSRTSGQYNSPLHF. The CDR3 coding sequence is TGTGCCAGCAGCCGAACATCCGGACAGTATAATTCACCCCTCCACTTT.